This T cell receptor beta chain was sequenced during a study of Graves' ophthalmopathy and Graves' hyperthyroidism (dated by TCRdb to between 2017 and 2018). A note on the overall study: Hyperthyroidism was defined as stable when no progression to ophthalmopathy occurred within 18 months of follow-up. TCR beta repertoire signatures were used to distinguish Graves' ophthalmopathy from Graves' hyperthyroidism and to predict progression to ophthalmopathy. To explore V-J signatures that separate ophthalmopathy from hyperthyroidism, a discovery set of 95 to 100 patients was enrolled, consisting of approximately 45 with ophthalmopathy and around 57 with stable hyperthyroidism. For independent validation, a separate cohort was made up of 18 hyperthyroidism patients plus 17 patients who later progressed from hyperthyroidism to ophthalmopathy. In total, 135 blood samples were TCR-sequenced: roughly 45 ophthalmopathy, some 75 hyperthyroidism and some 17 hyperthyroidism-to-ophthalmopathy patients. Following sample collection, hyperthyroidism patients were given methimazole at a starting dose of 30 mg daily, and ophthalmopathy patients were given high-dose intravenous methylprednisolone. In over five hyperthyroidism patients, the T-cell repertoires found in thyroid tissue were compared with those found in blood. What the research found in general, with its limitations: Ophthalmopathy was separated from stable hyperthyroidism by the 13-signature model with more than 85% sensitivity and about 83% specificity in cross-validation and with 80%/75% in the test set. No statistical method was used to set the sample size in advance, and the investigators knew which group each participant was assigned to. In validation, the model predicted ophthalmopathy progression with roughly 68% sensitivity and around 72% specificity; some twelve predicted patients were CT-confirmed with GO in a median of approximately 6.2 months. Most expanded thyroid clonotypes with a frequency above 0.001 also appeared in blood, which suggests that blood repertoires may reflect the immune response in the thyroid.

For repertoire sequencing, the TCR beta CDR3 regions were amplified from RNA transcripts. The first round of RT-PCR was done with HTBI primers and the Qiagen OneStep RT-PCR kit, and was followed by a second round of multiplex PCR, then size selection and purification. Libraries were sequenced on an Illumina HiSeq2000 using paired-end 100 bp reads. Concerning the study's data processing: Reads were processed with SOAPnuke, discarding reads with adapters, uncalled bases, mean Phred below 15, or no exact constant-primer or identifier match. High-quality paired reads were merged with COPE v1.2.5. Each unique nucleotide sequence was defined as a clonotype, and clonotypes were aligned to IMGT TRB V, D and J references with MiTCR v1.1. Analysis was restricted to V-J combinations with a frequency above 0.0001, which covered 98% to 99.2% of repertoires. For each V-J combination, a TCR clonal expansion and chaos score was defined as F50 clonal expansion divided by the chaos observed in the TCRdist matrix. Welch's t-statistics and random forest were used to reduce features to about 14 V-J combinations, which were fed into a naive Bayes classifier. Thyroid-blood repertoire similarity was quantified with the Morisita-Horn index. The public sequencing data were trimmed at Q25 with fastp and processed into clonotypes with MiXCR by TCRdb, which kept only in-frame beta chains. Rows merge per CDR3 protein into single entries with the most common DNA and genes. The V and J calls shown here were made by TCRdb, not taken from the authors' results. This sample holds about 1.2 million distinct CDR3 sequences; roughly two fifths were observed only once. Roughly 11% of the sample belongs to the ten largest clones.

Notes on this clonotype: It has no known antigen specificity. No much larger clone is present one base from it, and per-base qualities are unavailable.

Patients with hyperthyroidism were aged 18 to 65 years, had been newly diagnosed, and had a disease duration of less than 2 months. Patients with other autoimmune diseases, uncontrolled infections, pregnancy or lactation were excluded from the study. Diagnosis was based on clinical symptoms, serum thyroxine, TRAb, thyroid ultrasound and orbital computed tomography. Total RNA was extracted with Trizol reagent and quality-checked on an Agilent 2100 Bioanalyzer. Its CDR3 holds 15 amino acids, cysteine through phenylalanine. Only CDR3 DNA remains: 45 bases, in frame from the first base. Reading the germline V gene gives CDR1 SGHDT and CDR2 YYEEEE. The trim is 1 base for V and 2 bases for J, with a gap of 10 bases between the germline ends.

The sample was peripheral blood or thyroid tissue (not recorded which). This TCR was sampled from an adult man with Graves' hyperthyroidism. Rearrangement joined TRBV5-6 to TRBJ1-5; the D gene assignment is ambiguous. The sequence in DNA is TGTGCCAGCAGCTTGAGTGCCCTGGGCAATCAGCCCCAGCATTTT. Its product reads: CASSLSALGNQPQHF.